The T cell receptor (beta chain) under discussion was sequenced for a study of radiation and T cells in renal cell carcinoma. Time point specified: baseline pretreatment blood. The treatment: 15 Gy SBRT to primary tumor, nephrectomy 4 weeks later. This table comes from immunoSEQ multiplex PCR, and its TCRdb copy is limited to in-frame clones, with some not included. Altogether some 150,000 clones are present, about 88% being singletons, with the ten largest covering 9.5% to 15%. The CDR3 spans 15 residues. CDR1 is LGHNA, CDR2 YNFKEQ, per germline. Trimming took off 0 bases at V and 3 bases at J, with 10 bases between the two ends.

The chain recombines TRBV4-2 with TRBJ2-3; D uncertain. This clonotype originated in a woman between 50 and 59 years old with renal cell carcinoma. The input for sequencing was blood, taken from a patient whose treatment included radiotherapy and nephrectomy. The CDR3 here is CASSQDGTRTDTQYF. For the CDR3, the DNA is TGTGCCAGCAGCCAAGACGGAACGCGAACAGATACGCAGTATTTT.